This T cell receptor (beta chain) originates from a study of cytomegalovirus exposure and HLA in healthy donors. Study-wide results and limits: Among TCR sequences, most were rare, though some public TCRs appeared in many donors. DRB1 showed the most TCR associations and HLA-C the fewest in a later analysis, as rates varied by HLA locus.

This PCR relied on a set of 60 Vbeta primers and 13 Jbeta primers. Profiling relied on immunoSEQ multiplex PCR, and the TCRdb table lists in-frame clones only, not all of them. The sample includes around 190,000 clones, roughly 80% of them seen just once. The germline gives CDR1 SNHLY, CDR2 FYNNEI. Trimming took 6 bases from V and 1 from J, leaving 10 bases between them. The CDR3 consists of 14 residues. In regard to this clone: The antigen remains unidentified.

This receptor was identified in a woman in her 30s in good health and CMV-seronegative. The V gene is TRBV2, the J gene TRBJ2-1, with D maybe TRBD1 (6 bases). Sequenced input: PBMCs. In DNA, the CDR3 is TGTGCCAGCAGACTAGGACAGTCCTACAATGAGCAGTTCTTC. It encodes CASRLGQSYNEQFF.